The clone carrying this T cell receptor beta chain occurred a few times. This specimen comes from a study of CD8+CD57+ T cells in acquired aplastic anemia. TCR beta VDJ and CDR3 profiling used genomic DNA as template. TCRdb re-analysed the reads in MiXCR, keeping a single row per CDR3 protein. The sample yields about 220,000 distinct CDR3 sequences, about a third seen once. Sequencing was carried out using sorted CD4+, CD8+, or CD8+CD57+ T cells (not recorded which) from PBMCs. This TCR came from a human donor in good health, serving as a control.

CDR3 amino acids: CASSIRLAGVQETQYF. CDR3 sequence (DNA): TGTGCCAGTAGTATCAGACTAGCGGGAGTCCAAGAGACCCAGTACTTC. This chain joins TRBV19 and TRBJ2-5; 12 nucleotides match TRBD2. V was clipped by 3 bases and J by 1 base; unmatched bases: 3. Germline values: CDR1 LNHDA, CDR2 SQIVND (reference sequence). CDR3 size: 16 residues.